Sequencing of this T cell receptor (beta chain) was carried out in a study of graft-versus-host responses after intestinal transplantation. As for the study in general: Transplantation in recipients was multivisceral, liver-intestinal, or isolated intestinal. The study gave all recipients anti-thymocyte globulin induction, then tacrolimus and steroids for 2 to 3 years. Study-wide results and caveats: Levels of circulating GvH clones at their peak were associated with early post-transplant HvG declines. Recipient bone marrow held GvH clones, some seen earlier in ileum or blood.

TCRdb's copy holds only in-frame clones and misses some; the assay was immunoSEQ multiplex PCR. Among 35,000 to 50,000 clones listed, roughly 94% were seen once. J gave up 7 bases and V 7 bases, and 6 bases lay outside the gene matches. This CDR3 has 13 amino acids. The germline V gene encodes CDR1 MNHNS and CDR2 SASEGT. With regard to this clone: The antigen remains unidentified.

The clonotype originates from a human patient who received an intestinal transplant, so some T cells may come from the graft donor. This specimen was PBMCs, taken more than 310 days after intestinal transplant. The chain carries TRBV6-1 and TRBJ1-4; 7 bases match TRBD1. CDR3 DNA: TGTGCCAGCAACCGGGGACAGATTGAAAAACTGTTTTTT. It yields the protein CASNRGQIEKLFF.